This TCR beta chain was sequenced during a study of blood T cell repertoires in COVID-19. Authors' processing steps: Reference gene primer amplification yielded estimated nucleated cell counts. Only in-frame clones appear in the TCRdb table, and some are missing; sequencing was by immunoSEQ multiplex PCR. D and trimming come from the DNA, and the V and J calls and clone size come from that table. The sample has roughly 190,000 clones, 90% seen once. The germline gives CDR1 MDHEN, CDR2 SYDVKM. Trimming removed 5 bases from V and 6 bases from J; junction bases left unmatched: 16. The CDR3 is 17 residues long.

V is TRBV28 and J is TRBJ2-3; 8 bases fit TRBD2. This clonotype was obtained from a man between 45 and 60 years old with acute or convalescent COVID-19. Sequencing used peripheral blood. In DNA form, the CDR3 reads TGTGCCAGCAGTACCCGGGTAGCGGGATATGGGTGGGATACGCAGTATTTT. This sequence encodes CASSTRVAGYGWDTQYF.